This T cell receptor (beta chain) was captured in a study of cytomegalovirus exposure and HLA in healthy donors. Study background: The 120 or so validation repertoires matched the approximately 700 first-cohort repertoires in platform, a later analysis reported. Notes on the study in general: As was reported, the classifier diagnosed cytomegalovirus status with high specificity and sensitivity. Listed as cytomegalovirus-associated were over 150 TCR beta chains. There were some public TCRs occurring in many donors, but most TCR sequences were rare.

Germline CDR1 reads KGHSH; CDR2 reads LQKENI. The CDR3 totals 16 residues. V lost 3 bases, J lost 5 bases, and 10 bases stayed unmatched. In regard to this clone: Antigen: not known.

The data were produced by immunoSEQ multiplex PCR, yet TCRdb's version contains in-frame clones alone and is incomplete. The data show over 250,000 clones, 70% to 90% seen once. Sample: PBMCs. The rearrangement links TRBV18 to TRBJ2-5, with 9 bases matching TRBD2. The TCR originated in a young woman in good health and CMV-seronegative. CDR3 coding DNA: TGTGCCAGCTCACCCTTTTCTAGCGGGGACGGGGAGACCCAGTACTTC. This codes for CASSPFSSGDGETQYF.